This T cell receptor beta chain is drawn from a study of T cell repertoires in ileal Crohn's disease. The protocol was immunoSEQ multiplex PCR, while the TCRdb copy is restricted to in-frame clones and leaves out a portion. The table records about 4,500 clones, roughly three quarters of them present only once. Specified time point: inflamed ileum from the surgical specimen. CDR1 is WSHSY, CDR2 SAAADI, per germline. Losses at the gene ends were 6 bases for V and 2 bases for J; bases not matched to a gene: 7. The CDR3 is 14 residues long. This clonotype originated in an adult with Crohn's disease. The rearrangement uses TRBV10-2 and TRBJ2-7; 7 bases align to TRBD2. Material: ileal tissue. The CDR3 spells CASRQRDPPYEQYF. The CDR3 nucleotides are TGCGCCAGCAGGCAGCGGGATCCCCCCTACGAGCAGTACTTC.